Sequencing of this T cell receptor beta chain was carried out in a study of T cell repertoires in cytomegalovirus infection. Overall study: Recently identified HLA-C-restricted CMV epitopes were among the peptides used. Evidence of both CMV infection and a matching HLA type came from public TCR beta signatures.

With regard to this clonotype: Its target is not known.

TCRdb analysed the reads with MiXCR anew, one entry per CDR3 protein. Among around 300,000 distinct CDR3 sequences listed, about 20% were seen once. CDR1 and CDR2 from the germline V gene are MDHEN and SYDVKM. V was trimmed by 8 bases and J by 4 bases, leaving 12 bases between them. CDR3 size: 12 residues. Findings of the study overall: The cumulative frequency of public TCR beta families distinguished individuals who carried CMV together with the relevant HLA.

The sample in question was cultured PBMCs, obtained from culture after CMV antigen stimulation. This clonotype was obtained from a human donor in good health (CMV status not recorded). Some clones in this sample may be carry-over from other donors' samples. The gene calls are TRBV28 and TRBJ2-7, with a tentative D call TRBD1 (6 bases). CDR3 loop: CASAGAWYEQYF. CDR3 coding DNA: TGTGCCAGCGCAGGGGCTTGGTACGAGCAGTACTTC.